Described below is a single T cell receptor (beta chain) sequence and its context. Its target is not known. The cohort excluded patients with autoimmune disease history or systemic immunosuppression. The data were obtained in a study of OX40 agonist ivuxolimab in advanced cancers. Study-level findings and limits: CD8+ T cells were the subset that, on average, had more expanded clones than CD4+. Near-lowest levels of clonal expansion characterized partial responders at 0.1-3.0 mg/kg. Blood T cells, both CD4+ and CD8+, expanded clonally by week 6 at 0.1 to 3.0 mg/kg.

Libraries were prepared by immunoSEQ multiplex PCR; TCRdb keeps only in-frame clonotypes and omits some of them. The sample carries over 80,000 clones, around 90% recorded once. This material consisted of CD4+ or CD8+ T cells sorted from blood, taken in a trial of the OX40 agonist ivuxolimab. This TCR came from an adult with an advanced solid tumor such as melanoma, head and neck, liver or kidney cancer.

The CDR3 DNA follows: TGTGCCAGCAGCGCCGCCTGGGGAACTAGCGGGGGTTACCAAGAGACCCAGTACTTC. As protein: CASSAAWGTSGGYQETQYF. The rearrangement joins TRBV7-2 to TRBJ2-5; 11 bases line up with TRBD2. V trimming: 5 bases; J trimming: 0 bases; junction bases outside the gene matches: 14. Germline V gene data show CDR1 as SGHTA and CDR2 as FQGNSA. This CDR3 spans 19 amino acids.